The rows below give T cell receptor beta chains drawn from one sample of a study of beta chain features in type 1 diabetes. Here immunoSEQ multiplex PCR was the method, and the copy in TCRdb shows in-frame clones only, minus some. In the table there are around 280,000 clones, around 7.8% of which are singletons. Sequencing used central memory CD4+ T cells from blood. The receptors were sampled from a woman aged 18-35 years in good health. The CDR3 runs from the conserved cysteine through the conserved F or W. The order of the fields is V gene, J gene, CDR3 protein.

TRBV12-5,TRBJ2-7,CARPRPGQGAPSYEQYF
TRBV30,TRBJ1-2,CAWSASSYGYTF
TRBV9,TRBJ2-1,CASSLRGGLSNEQFF
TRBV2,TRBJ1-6,CASSEDSHPPLHF
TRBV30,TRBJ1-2,CAWKVQGKGVYGYTF
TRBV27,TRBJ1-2,CAASGVGYGYTF
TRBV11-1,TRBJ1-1,CASSFQGMPEAFF
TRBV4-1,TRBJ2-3,CASRGQGRGDTQYF
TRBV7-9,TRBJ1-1,CASSGGAGVAEAFF
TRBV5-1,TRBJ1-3,CASSPPSGNTIYF
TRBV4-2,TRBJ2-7,CASSQDITGGYSYEQYF
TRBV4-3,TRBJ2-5,CASSQAVAGGFQETQYF
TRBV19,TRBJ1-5,CASSGPWQPQHF
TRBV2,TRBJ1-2,CASNDGFYGYTF
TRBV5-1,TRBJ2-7,CASSLGRDDVEGYF
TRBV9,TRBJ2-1,CASSVGTGPNEQFF
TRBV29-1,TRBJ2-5,CSVEDGTGSNF
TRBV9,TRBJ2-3,CASSASTDTQYF
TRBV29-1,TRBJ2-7,CSVSLHLGSSYEQYF
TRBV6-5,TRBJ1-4,CASSSSPFNEKLFF
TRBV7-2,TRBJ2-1,CASSSRIAYNEQFF
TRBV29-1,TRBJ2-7,CSVAGLAGVAVGFYEQYF
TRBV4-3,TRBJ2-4,CASSLRPGQGGNIQYF
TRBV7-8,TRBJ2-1,CASSKIGTSGTDNEQFF
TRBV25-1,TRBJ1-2,CASSETGLPRGYTF
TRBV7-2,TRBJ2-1,CASSSIQGSYNEQFF
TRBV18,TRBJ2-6,CASSPGLGAGANVLTF
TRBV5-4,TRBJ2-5,CASSLAWDPQETQYF
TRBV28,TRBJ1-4,CASRWDRANEKLFF
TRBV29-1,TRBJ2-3,CSVDGGASGPDTQYF
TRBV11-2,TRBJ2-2,CASANGASTGELFF
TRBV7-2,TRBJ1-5,CASSLGMNRGQPQHF
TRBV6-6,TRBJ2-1,CASTRTPGREQFF
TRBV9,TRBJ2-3,CASSTSGREDTQYF